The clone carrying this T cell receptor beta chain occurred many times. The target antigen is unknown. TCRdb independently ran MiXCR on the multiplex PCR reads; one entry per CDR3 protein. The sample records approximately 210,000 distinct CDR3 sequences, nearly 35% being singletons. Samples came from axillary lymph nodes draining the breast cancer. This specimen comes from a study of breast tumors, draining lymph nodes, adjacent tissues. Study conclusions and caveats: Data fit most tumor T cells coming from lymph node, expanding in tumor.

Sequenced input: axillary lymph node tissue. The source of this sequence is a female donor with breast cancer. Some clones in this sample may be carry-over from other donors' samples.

In DNA, the CDR3 is TGTGCCAGCAGTGACCCCGACCCTTCCAGCTCCTACGAGCAGTACTTC. Its translation is CASSDPDPSSSYEQYF. J is TRBJ2-7 and V is TRBV2; unclear D gene. V lost 3 bases to trimming and J lost 0 bases, with 15 bases between them. The germline gives CDR1 SNHLY, CDR2 FYNNEI. The CDR3 has 16 residues.